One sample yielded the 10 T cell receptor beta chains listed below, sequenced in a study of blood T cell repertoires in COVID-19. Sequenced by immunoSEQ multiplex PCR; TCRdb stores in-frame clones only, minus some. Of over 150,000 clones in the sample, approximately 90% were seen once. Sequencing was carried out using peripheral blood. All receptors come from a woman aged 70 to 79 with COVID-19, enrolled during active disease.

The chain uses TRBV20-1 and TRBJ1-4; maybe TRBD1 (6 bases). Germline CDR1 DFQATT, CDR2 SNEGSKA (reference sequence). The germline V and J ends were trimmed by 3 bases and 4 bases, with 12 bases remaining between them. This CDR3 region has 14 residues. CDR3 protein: CSASIGGRNEKLFF. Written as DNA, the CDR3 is TGCAGTGCTAGTATTGGGGGCCGTAATGAAAAACTGTTTTTT.

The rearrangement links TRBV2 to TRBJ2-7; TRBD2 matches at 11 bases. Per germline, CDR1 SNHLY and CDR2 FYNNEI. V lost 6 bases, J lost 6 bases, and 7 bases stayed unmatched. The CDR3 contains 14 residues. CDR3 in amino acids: CASRILAGVPEQYF. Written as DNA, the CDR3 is TGTGCCAGCAGAATACTAGCGGGAGTTCCCGAGCAGTACTTC.

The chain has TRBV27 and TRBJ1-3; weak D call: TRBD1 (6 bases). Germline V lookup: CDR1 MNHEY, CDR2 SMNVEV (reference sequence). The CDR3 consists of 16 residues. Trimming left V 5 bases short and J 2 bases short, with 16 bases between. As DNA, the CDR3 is TGTGCCAGCAGTCTTACCGGGACACAAACTGGAAACACCATATATTTT. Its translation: CASSLTGTQTGNTIYF.

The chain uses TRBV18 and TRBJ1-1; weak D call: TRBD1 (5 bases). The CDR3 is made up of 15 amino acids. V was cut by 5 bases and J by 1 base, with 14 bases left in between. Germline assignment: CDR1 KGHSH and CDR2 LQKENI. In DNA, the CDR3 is TGTGCCAGCTCATCACGTCAGGGCGAGAACACTGAAGCTTTCTTT. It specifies CASSSRQGENTEAFF.

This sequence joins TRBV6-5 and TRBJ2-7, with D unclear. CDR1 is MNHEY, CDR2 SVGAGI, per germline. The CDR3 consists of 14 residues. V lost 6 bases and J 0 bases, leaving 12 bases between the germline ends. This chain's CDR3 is CASRGYTSSYEQYF. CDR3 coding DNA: TGTGCCAGCAGGGGCTACACGAGCTCCTACGAGCAGTACTTC.

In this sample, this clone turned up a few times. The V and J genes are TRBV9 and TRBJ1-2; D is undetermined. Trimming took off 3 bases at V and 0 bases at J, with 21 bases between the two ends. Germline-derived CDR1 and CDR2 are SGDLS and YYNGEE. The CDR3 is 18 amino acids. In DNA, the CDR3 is TGTGCCAGCAGCGCTCAATCAGTACAGACTACTACTAACTATGGCTACACCTTC. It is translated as CASSAQSVQTTTNYGYTF.

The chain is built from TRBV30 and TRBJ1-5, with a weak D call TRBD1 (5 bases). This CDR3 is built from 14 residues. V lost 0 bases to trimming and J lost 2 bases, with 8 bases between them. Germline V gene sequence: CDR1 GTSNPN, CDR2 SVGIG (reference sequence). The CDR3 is CAWSVGGGNQPQHF. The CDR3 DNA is TGTGCCTGGAGTGTCGGGGGAGGCAATCAGCCCCAGCATTTT.

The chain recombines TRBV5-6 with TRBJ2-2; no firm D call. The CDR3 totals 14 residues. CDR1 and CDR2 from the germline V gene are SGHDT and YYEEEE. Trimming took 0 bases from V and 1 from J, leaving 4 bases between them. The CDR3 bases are TGTGCCAGCAGCTTGGTATGGAACACCGGGGAGCTGTTTTTT. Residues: CASSLVWNTGELFF. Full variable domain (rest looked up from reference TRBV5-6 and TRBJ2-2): DAGVTQSPTHLIKTRGQQVTLRCSPKSGHDTVSWYQQALGQGPQFIFQYYEEEERQRGNFPDRFSGHQFPNYSSELNVNALLLGDSALYLCASSLVWNTGELFFGEGSRLTVL.

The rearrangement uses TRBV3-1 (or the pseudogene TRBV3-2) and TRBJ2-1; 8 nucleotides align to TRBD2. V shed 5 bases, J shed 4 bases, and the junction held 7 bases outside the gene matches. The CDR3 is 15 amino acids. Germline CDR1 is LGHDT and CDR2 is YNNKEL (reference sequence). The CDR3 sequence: CASSYSGSMYNEQFF. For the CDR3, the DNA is TGTGCCAGCAGCTACAGCGGGAGTATGTACAATGAGCAGTTCTTC.

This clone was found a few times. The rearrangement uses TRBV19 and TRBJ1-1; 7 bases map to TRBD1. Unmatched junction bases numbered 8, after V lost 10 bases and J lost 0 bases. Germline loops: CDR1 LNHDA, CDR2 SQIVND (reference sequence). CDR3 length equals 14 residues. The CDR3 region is CAIRQGTLNTEAFF. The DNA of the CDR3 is TGTGCCATAAGACAGGGAACACTGAACACTGAAGCTTTCTTT.